This T cell receptor beta chain was captured in a study of blood T cell repertoires in COVID-19. Overall study: Sample material is recorded as cDNA or gDNA derived from T cells, B-cell-depleted T cells, or PBMCs.

Trimming shortened V by 4 bases and J by 7 bases, and 14 bases separated the two germline ends. Germline lookup yields CDR1 MDHEN and CDR2 SYDVKM. The CDR3 has 15 residues. Participants came from about 24 US areas, aged about 18 to 100 years. In the original workflow: Nucleated cell number was recorded as an estimate derived from reference gene primer amplification. Here immunoSEQ multiplex PCR was the method, and the copy in TCRdb shows in-frame clones only, minus some. The DNA was the basis for D and trimming; V, J and clone size are from that table. The sample lists some 300,000 clones, roughly nine tenths occurring once.

The origin of this receptor is a woman in her forties or fifties who had been exposed to COVID-19. Sequenced material: PBMCs or T cells enriched from blood (not recorded which). The V and J genes are TRBV28 and TRBJ1-6; no reliable D call. The DNA for the CDR3 is TGTGCCAGCAGTTCGGGGAGTTCTTTGAATTCACCCCTCCACTTT. It codes for CASSSGSSLNSPLHF.